The clone carrying this T cell receptor beta chain was observed a single time. V was shortened by 1 base and J by 6 bases, with 13 bases between the two germline ends. The CDR3 length is 14 residues. Germline values: CDR1 SGHNT, CDR2 YENEEA. Measured with immunoSEQ multiplex PCR; TCRdb has only the in-frame clones, and not every one. The data hold about 180,000 clones, with approximately 94% observed a single time. The source of the sample is a study of control samples from healthy donors and cancer patients. V gene TRBV11-3 combines with J gene TRBJ2-7, with D tentatively TRBD1 (6 bases). The receptor was derived from a woman aged 18-35 years in good health. Sample: blood. The CDR3 DNA reads TGTGCCAGCAGCTTAGGTAGGGGGAGTTCCGAGCAGTACTTC. It is translated as CASSLGRGSSEQYF. The whole variable domain, remainder taken from reference TRBV11-3 and TRBJ2-7, is EAGVVQSPRYKIIEKKQPVAFWCNPISGHNTLYWYLQNLGQGPELLIRYENEEAVDDSQLPKDRFSAERLKGVDSTLKIQPAELGDSAVYLCASSLGRGSSEQYFGPGTRLTVT.